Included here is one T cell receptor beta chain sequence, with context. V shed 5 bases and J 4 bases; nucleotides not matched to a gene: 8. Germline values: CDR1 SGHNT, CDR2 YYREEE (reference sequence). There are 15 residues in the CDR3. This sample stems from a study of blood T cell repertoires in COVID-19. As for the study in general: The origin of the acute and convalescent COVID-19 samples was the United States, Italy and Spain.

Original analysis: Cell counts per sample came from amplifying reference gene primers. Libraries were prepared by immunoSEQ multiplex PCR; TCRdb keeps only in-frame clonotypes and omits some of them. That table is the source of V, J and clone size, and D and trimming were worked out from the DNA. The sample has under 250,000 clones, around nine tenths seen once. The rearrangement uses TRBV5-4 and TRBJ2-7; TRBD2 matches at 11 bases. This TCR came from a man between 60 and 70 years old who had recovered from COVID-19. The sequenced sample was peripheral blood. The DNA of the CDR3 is TGTGCCAGCAGGTCGGGACTAGCGGAACATTACGAGCAGTACTTC. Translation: CASRSGLAEHYEQYF. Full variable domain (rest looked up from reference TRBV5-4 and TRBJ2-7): ETGVTQSPTHLIKTRGQQVTLRCSSQSGHNTVSWYQQALGQGPQFIFQYYREEENGRGNFPPRFSGLQFPNYSSELNVNALELDDSALYLCASRSGLAEHYEQYFGPGTRLTVT.